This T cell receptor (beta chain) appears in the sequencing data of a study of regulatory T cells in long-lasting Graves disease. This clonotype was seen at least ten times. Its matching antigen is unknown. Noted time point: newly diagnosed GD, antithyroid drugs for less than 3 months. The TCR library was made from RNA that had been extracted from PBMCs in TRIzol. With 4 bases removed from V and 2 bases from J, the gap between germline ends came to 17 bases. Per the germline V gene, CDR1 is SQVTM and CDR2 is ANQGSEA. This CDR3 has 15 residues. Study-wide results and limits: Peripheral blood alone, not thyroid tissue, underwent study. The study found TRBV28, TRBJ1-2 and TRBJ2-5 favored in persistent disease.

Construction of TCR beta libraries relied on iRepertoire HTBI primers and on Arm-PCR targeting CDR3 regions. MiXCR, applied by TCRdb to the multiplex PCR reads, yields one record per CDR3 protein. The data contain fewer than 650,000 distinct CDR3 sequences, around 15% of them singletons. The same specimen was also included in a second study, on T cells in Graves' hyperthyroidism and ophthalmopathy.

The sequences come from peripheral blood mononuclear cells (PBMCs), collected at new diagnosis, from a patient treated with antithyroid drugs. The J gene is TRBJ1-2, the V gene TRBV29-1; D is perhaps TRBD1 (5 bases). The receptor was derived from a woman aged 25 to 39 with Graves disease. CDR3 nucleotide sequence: TGCAGCGTTGGGGACCCCATTCGAGGGAACTATGGCTACACCTTC. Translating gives CSVGDPIRGNYGYTF.